What follows are 16 T cell receptor beta chains derived from one specimen sequenced in a study of blood T cell repertoires in COVID-19. The data were produced by immunoSEQ multiplex PCR, yet TCRdb's version contains in-frame clones alone and is incomplete. This sample yields about 110,000 clones, of which around nine tenths are seen a single time; about 1% belongs to the top ten. Sequenced material: peripheral blood. The receptors shown here come from a woman between 50 and 59 years old with active or convalescent COVID-19.

The J gene is TRBJ2-1, the V gene TRBV7-9; a weak D match, TRBD1 (5 bases). Germline V gene data show CDR1 as SEHNR and CDR2 as FQNEAQ (reference sequence). This CDR3 is built from 12 residues. V was cut by 4 bases and J by 8 bases, with 9 bases left in between. CDR3 protein: CASSSQGYEQFF. The CDR3 DNA reads as TGTGCCAGCAGCTCCCAGGGTTATGAGCAGTTCTTC.

This clone was counted a single time. The J gene is TRBJ1-5, the V gene TRBV5-8; 8 nucleotides agree with TRBD1. CDR3 length: 14 amino acids. With 1 base clipped from V and 6 bases from J, the junction kept 3 bases outside the gene matches. The germline gives CDR1 SGHTS, CDR2 YDEGEE. CDR3 bases: TGTGCCAGCAGCTTGACAGGGGGTGTTCAGCCCCAGCATTTT. Translation: CASSLTGGVQPQHF. The variable domain in full, completed from reference TRBV5-8 and TRBJ1-5, reads EAGVTQSPTHLIKTRGQQATLRCSPISGHTSVYWYQQALGLGLQFLLWYDEGEERNRGNFPPRFSGRQFPNYSSELNVNALELEDSALYLCASSLTGGVQPQHFGDGTRLSIL.

The rearrangement joins TRBV9 to TRBJ2-5; D perhaps matches TRBD2 (5 bases). The CDR3 spans 14 residues. Germline V gene sequence: CDR1 SGDLS, CDR2 YYNGEE. V was pared by 0 bases and J by 7 bases, with 13 bases between. The chain's CDR3 is CASSVADSRGTQYF. The CDR3 nucleotides read TGTGCCAGCAGCGTAGCTGATAGTCGGGGGACCCAGTACTTC.

The V call is TRBV11-2, the J call TRBJ2-7; maybe TRBD1 (5 bases). Germline assignment: CDR1 SGHAT and CDR2 FQNNGV. The CDR3 loop spans 13 amino acids. V was clipped by 3 bases and J by 7 bases, with 13 bases between them. The CDR3 reads CASSLAGNGEQYF. DNA for the CDR3: TGTGCCAGCAGCTTGGCAGGGAATGGGGAGCAGTACTTC. Full variable domain (rest looked up from reference TRBV11-2 and TRBJ2-7): EAGVAQSPRYKIIEKRQSVAFWCNPISGHATLYWYQQILGQGPKLLIQFQNNGVVDDSQLPKDRFSAERLKGVDSTLKIQPAKLEDSAVYLCASSLAGNGEQYFGPGTRLTVT.

The gene calls are TRBV19 and TRBJ2-1; 11 bases fit TRBD2. J lost 4 bases, V lost 6 bases, and 5 bases had no gene match. Looked up from germline, CDR1 is LNHDA and CDR2 is SQIVND (reference sequence). The CDR3 extends over 15 amino acids. Here the CDR3 reads CASSPLAGVYNEQFF. The CDR3 region has the DNA TGTGCCAGTAGCCCACTAGCGGGAGTTTACAATGAGCAGTTCTTC. Full variable domain (outside the CDR3, taken from reference TRBV19 and TRBJ2-1): DGGITQSPKYLFRKEGQNVTLSCEQNLNHDAMYWYRQDPGQGLRLIYYSQIVNDFQKGDIAEGYSVSREKKESFPLTVTSAQKNPTAFYLCASSPLAGVYNEQFFGPGTRLTVL.

V is TRBV30 and J is TRBJ1-1, with D perhaps matching TRBD1 (5 bases). The germline CDR1 and CDR2 sequences are GTSNPN and SVGIG (reference sequence). V lost 2 bases and J 2 bases, leaving 12 bases between the germline ends. The CDR3 extends over 14 amino acids. CDR3 sequence: CAWSRDLINTEAFF. The CDR3 DNA follows: TGTGCCTGGAGTCGGGACTTAATTAACACTGAAGCTTTCTTT.

V is TRBV10-3 and J is TRBJ1-1, with TRBD1 as a possible D gene (5 bases). V was pared by 0 bases and J by 1 base, with 6 bases between. The CDR3 spans 14 residues. Germline CDR1 is ENHRY and CDR2 is SYGVKD. The DNA for the CDR3 is TGTGCCATCAGTGAGTCCACAGGGAACACTGAAGCTTTCTTT. The encoded protein is CAISESTGNTEAFF.

This chain connects TRBV4-1 to TRBJ2-7; 13 bases match TRBD2. The CDR3 runs to 14 residues. CDR1 is MGHRA, CDR2 YSYEKL, per germline. With V trimmed by 4 bases and J by 9 bases, 6 bases remained unmatched. The DNA for the CDR3 is TGCGCCAGCAGCCGCCCCGGGACTAGCGGGGCGCAGTACTTC. Translated: CASSRPGTSGAQYF.

The chain combines TRBV4-1 with TRBJ1-1, with D maybe TRBD1 (5 bases). The V end lost 0 bases, the J end lost 5 bases, and 13 bases lay between the germline ends. This CDR3 region has 15 residues. Germline CDR1 is MGHRA and CDR2 is YSYEKL. CDR3 nucleotide sequence: TGCGCCAGCAGCCAAGAAACACGGCGGGGGACTGAAGCTTTCTTT. This sequence encodes CASSQETRRGTEAFF.

The chain's CDR3 is CASSPGTSGTGSKNIQYF. CDR3 in DNA: TGCGCCAGCAGCCCGGGGACTAGCGGGACGGGGTCCAAAAACATTCAGTACTTC. The chain recombines TRBV4-3 with TRBJ2-4; 13 bases map to TRBD2. With V trimmed by 4 bases and J by 2 bases, 8 bases remained unmatched. Germline V lookup: CDR1 LGHNA, CDR2 YSLEER. The CDR3 covers 18 residues.

This chain joins TRBV5-6 and TRBJ2-7, with 10 positions matching TRBD1. V was pared by 3 bases and J by 3 bases, with 15 bases of the junction left unmatched. Germline CDR1 is SGHDT and CDR2 is YYEEEE. This CDR3 has 18 amino acids. CDR3 bases: TGTGCCAGCAGCTGGGGTTCGGGGGGACAGGGGACATTCTACGAGCAGTACTTC. This codes for CASSWGSGGQGTFYEQYF.

The chain is built from TRBV6-2 or TRBV6-3 and TRBJ2-7; tentatively, D is TRBD2 (6 bases). CDR1 is MNHEY, CDR2 SVGEGT, per germline. V was pared by 2 bases and J by 4 bases, with 12 bases between. This CDR3 is 14 amino acids long. The CDR3 sequence is CASSYAASEYEQYF. The CDR3, as DNA: TGTGCCAGCAGTTACGCGGCTAGCGAGTACGAGCAGTACTTC.

This sequence joins TRBV10-1 and TRBJ2-7, with D maybe TRBD2 (6 bases). The ends were cut back, 11 bases at V and 0 bases at J, with 17 bases in the middle. CDR3 length: 14 amino acids. Germline V CDR1 and CDR2: WNHNN, SYGVQD (reference sequence). The CDR3 DNA is TGCGCCGCCTCCTCGGGGGTATCCTCCTACGAGCAGTACTTC. Translated, it gives CAASSGVSSYEQYF.

This rearrangement joins TRBV6-2 or TRBV6-3 to TRBJ2-7, with D possibly matching TRBD2 (5 bases). This CDR3 has 11 residues. Germline V gene lookup returns CDR1 MNHEY and CDR2 SVGEGT. Between the trimmed V and J ends, which lost 6 bases and 4 bases, there was a span of 7 bases. CDR3 sequence reads: CASSTGYEQYF. The CDR3 bases are TGTGCCAGCAGCACGGGATACGAGCAGTACTTC.

In this sample, this clone turned up once. J is TRBJ1-5 and V is TRBV5-1, with TRBD1 as a possible D gene (5 bases). CDR1 and CDR2 (germline): SGHRS, YFSETQ. There are 13 residues in the CDR3. Trimming took off 5 bases at V and 5 bases at J, with 11 bases between the two ends. The CDR3 reads CASSLDRDQPQHF. CDR3 in DNA: TGCGCCAGCAGTTTAGACAGAGATCAGCCCCAGCATTTT. Drawing the rest from reference TRBV5-1 and TRBJ1-5, the complete variable domain is KAGVTQTPRYLIKTRGQQVTLSCSPISGHRSVSWYQQTPGQGLQFLFEYFSETQRNKGNFPGRFSGRQFSNSRSEMNVSTLELGDSALYLCASSLDRDQPQHFGDGTRLSIL.

CDR3 in amino acids: CASETPGQGAAGANVLTF. The CDR3 DNA follows: TGTGCCAGTGAAACTCCGGGACAGGGGGCAGCTGGGGCCAACGTCCTGACTTTC. J is TRBJ2-6 and V is TRBV19; TRBD1 agrees at 12 bases. With V trimmed by 8 bases and J by 2 bases, 10 bases remained unmatched. Germline lookup yields CDR1 LNHDA and CDR2 SQIVND (reference sequence). The CDR3 loop spans 18 amino acids.